This T cell receptor (beta chain) was sequenced in a study of T-cell memory formation after mild COVID-19. TCRdb reanalysed the 5' RACE reads using MiXCR and keeps one entry per CDR3 protein. Of some 110,000 distinct CDR3 sequences listed, over 15% are singletons. The sequence derives from an adult woman who had mild COVID-19 (a few samples of this study predate the infection). Cell type and time point are not known. The sample was PBMCs or a T cell subset sorted from them (not recorded which).

CDR3 region: CASSPQVSNTDTQYF. As DNA, the CDR3 is TGTGCCAGCAGTCCCCAGGTTTCAAACACAGATACGCAGTATTTT. The chain links TRBV2 to TRBJ2-3; D ambiguous. This CDR3 contains 15 residues. Germline V gene lookup returns CDR1 SNHLY and CDR2 FYNNEI. The V gene lost 5 bases and the J gene lost 2 bases, with 14 bases spanning the gap.